A single sample is the source of the 8 T cell receptor beta chains below, sequenced in a study of blood T cell repertoires in COVID-19. Clones were read by immunoSEQ multiplex PCR, and TCRdb kept only the in-frame ones, dropping some. Of hundreds of thousands of clones listed, 75% to 85% are singletons. The sequenced sample was peripheral blood. These TCRs come from a woman between 55 and 75 years old with active or convalescent COVID-19.

The rearrangement joins TRBV7-2 to TRBJ1-3, with D possibly being TRBD1 (6 bases). With 6 bases removed from V and 2 bases from J, the gap between germline ends came to 17 bases. Looked up from germline, CDR1 is SGHTA and CDR2 is FQGNSA. The CDR3 sequence is 16 residues long. The CDR3 sequence: CASSFTGTRTGNTIYF. CDR3 DNA: TGTGCCAGCAGTTTTACCGGGACACGGACTGGAAACACCATATATTTT.

This clone appeared a single time. This chain uses TRBV4-1 with TRBJ1-5, with 10 nucleotides matching TRBD1. Germline values: CDR1 MGHRA, CDR2 YSYEKL. This CDR3 is 17 amino acids long. V was pared by 0 bases and J by 6 bases, with 8 bases of the junction left unmatched. In nucleotides, the CDR3 is TGCGCCAGCAGCCAAGATCCGAGACAGGGGGCGGGTCAGCCCCAGCATTTT. Protein product: CASSQDPRQGAGQPQHF.

V is TRBV30 and J is TRBJ2-3, with TRBD2 identical over 7 bases. The CDR3 runs to 15 residues. The V gene end was trimmed by 0 bases and the J gene end by 2 bases; junction bases not matched to a gene: 5. Germline V gives CDR1 GTSNPN, CDR2 SVGIG (reference sequence). The CDR3 coding sequence is TGTGCCTGGAGTGTCCGGGACTACATCACAGATACGCAGTATTTT. It translates to CAWSVRDYITDTQYF.

The rearrangement joins TRBV12-3 or TRBV12-4 to TRBJ1-5, with 7 bases identical to TRBD1. The CDR3 sequence is 12 residues long. With V trimmed by 3 bases and J by 10 bases, 3 bases remained unmatched. This chain's CDR3 is CASSFGDSPQHF. CDR3 DNA sequence: TGTGCCAGCAGTTTTGGGGACAGTCCCCAGCATTTT.

This clone was recorded only once. CDR3 residues: CAWSVGRAYEQYF. The CDR3 DNA sequence: TGTGCCTGGAGTGTAGGCAGGGCCTACGAGCAGTACTTC. The chain joins TRBV30 to TRBJ2-7; D possibly corresponds to TRBD1 (5 bases). The CDR3 loop spans 13 amino acids. CDR1 and CDR2 from the germline V gene are GTSNPN and SVGIG (reference sequence). V was clipped by 0 bases and J by 2 bases, with 8 bases between them.

V and J are TRBV9 and TRBJ2-1; TRBD2 matches 13 bases. Germline CDR1 reads SGDLS; CDR2 reads YYNGEE. V trimming: 4 bases; J trimming: 7 bases; junction bases outside the gene matches: 11. CDR3 length: 17 residues. The CDR3 nucleotides are TGTGCCAGCAGCCTTCGACTAGCGGGGGGCCCTGGAAATGAGCAGTTCTTC. As protein: CASSLRLAGGPGNEQFF.

The chain joins TRBV21-1 to TRBJ1-2; TRBD1, the table's D call, lacks a check against the DNA. TRBV21-1 is labeled a pseudogene. CDR3 size: 14 residues. The CDR3 is CASSRGEGDYGYTF. For the CDR3, the DNA is TGTGCCAGCAGCCGAGGCGAGGGGGACTATGGCTACACCTTC.

This clone was recorded many times. J is TRBJ2-2 and V is TRBV3-1 (or the pseudogene TRBV3-2), with 10 positions matching TRBD2. The germline V gene has CDR1 LGHDT and CDR2 YNNKEL (reference sequence). This CDR3 spans 14 amino acids. Losses at the gene ends were 5 bases for V and 6 bases for J; bases not matched to a gene: 3. The CDR3 loop is CASSEGLAPGELFF. The DNA of the CDR3 is TGTGCCAGCAGCGAGGGACTAGCGCCCGGGGAGCTGTTTTTT.